This T cell receptor (beta chain) was sequenced during a study of cytomegalovirus exposure and HLA in healthy donors. The PCR made use of 60 Vbeta and 13 Jbeta primers. Sequencing was performed with immunoSEQ multiplex PCR; in TCRdb, only in-frame clones are kept and a portion is missing. This sample lists roughly 55,000 clones; its ten largest clones have roughly 9.6%. This clonotype was sampled from a man aged 45 to 65 in good health and CMV-seropositive. Sample: PBMCs.

The CDR3 DNA is TGTGCCAGCAGCCTTGGGGACAGGAGGAGGCAAATGAACACTGAAGCTTTCTTT. Translating it yields CASSLGDRRRQMNTEAFF. The chain combines TRBV21-1 with TRBJ1-1; whether TRBD1, the table's D call, matches the DNA was not checked. TRBV21-1 is classified as a pseudogene. The CDR3 length is 18 residues.